The TCR beta chain described here comes from a study of sequential checkpoint blockade in melanoma. Documented treatment: randomized to nivolumab then ipilimumab (arm A) or the reverse (arm B). CDR3 length equals 15 residues. Germline CDR1 reads SGHNT; CDR2 reads YYREEE (reference sequence). V lost 2 bases and J lost 1, with 10 bases in between. Produced via immunoSEQ multiplex PCR; TCRdb's table is partial and in-frame only. Of about 40,000 clones detected, more than 80% appear once; the ten largest clones hold 9% to 15%. The chain employs TRBV5-4 and TRBJ2-4, with a weak D call TRBD2 (6 bases). The sequence came from a human donor with melanoma. The sample consisted of CD8+ T cells sorted from blood (inferred from file names), taken from a patient given nivolumab and ipilimumab in sequence. The CDR3 DNA reads as TGTGCCAGCAGCTTTGGGAGGCTGGCCAAAAACATTCAGTACTTC. It yields the protein CASSFGRLAKNIQYF. The full variable domain, with the rest looked up from reference TRBV5-4 and TRBJ2-4, is ETGVTQSPTHLIKTRGQQVTLRCSSQSGHNTVSWYQQALGQGPQFIFQYYREEENGRGNFPPRFSGLQFPNYSSELNVNALELDDSALYLCASSFGRLAKNIQYFGAGTRLSVL.